This T cell receptor beta chain derives from a study of cytomegalovirus exposure and HLA in healthy donors. Study-wide background: HLA-typed donors were the source of about 81 million unique TCRs held in an early data release. Study-wide results and caveats: As a later analysis showed, several of the most significant clusters appeared to be linked to common viral pathogens. One cluster of highly shared sequence variants probably arose as a sequencing artifact.

As to this clone: Its antigen is not identified.

Losses at the gene ends were 2 bases for V and 4 bases for J; bases not matched to a gene: 10. The CDR3 is 16 residues long. Germline loops: CDR1 SGHAT, CDR2 FQNNGV. The PCR employed 60 Vbeta primers together with 13 Jbeta primers. TCRdb's table, derived via immunoSEQ multiplex PCR, lists solely in-frame clones and lacks some. The repertoire consists of over 200,000 clones, with roughly 82% occurring once and the leading ten covering 5% to 6%. V and J are TRBV11-2 and TRBJ1-1; 7 nucleotides agree with TRBD1. What was sequenced was PBMCs. The source of this sequence is a woman aged 35 to 49 in good health and CMV-seropositive. The CDR3 DNA sequence: TGTGCCAGCAGCTTAAGGACAGGACGGTTGGTCACTGAAGCTTTCTTT. Translation gives CASSLRTGRLVTEAFF.